Below, one T cell receptor (beta chain) is given with its context. These data belong to a study of blood T cell repertoires in COVID-19. Study in general: PBMCs, B-cell-depleted T cells, or T cells were the source of the cDNA or gDNA that made up the material.

Trimming took 4 bases from V and 0 from J; bases not matched to a gene: 8. CDR3 length: 17 amino acids. Germline V gene data show CDR1 as LNHDA and CDR2 as SQIVND (reference sequence). Clones were read by immunoSEQ multiplex PCR, and TCRdb kept only the in-frame ones, dropping some. The table shows about 41,000 clones, with 83% occurring only once. V and J are TRBV19 and TRBJ2-1; 8 positions match TRBD2. The specimen was peripheral blood. This TCR was recovered from an elderly woman with active or convalescent COVID-19. The CDR3 protein is CASSRLPGGSSYNEQFF. CDR3 bases: TGTGCCAGTAGTAGACTGCCGGGAGGGAGCTCCTACAATGAGCAGTTCTTC.